Shown below are 32 T cell receptor beta chains from a single sample sequenced in a study of blood T cell repertoires in COVID-19. Produced via immunoSEQ multiplex PCR; TCRdb's table is partial and in-frame only. The sample carries fewer than 350,000 clones, 65% to 90% recorded once. Sequenced input: peripheral blood. All receptors come from an older woman with active or convalescent COVID-19.

The chain couples TRBV5-6 to TRBJ1-3, with no clear D. Trimming pared 1 base from V and 0 bases from J, leaving 11 bases between. The CDR3 is 16 amino acids. From germline, CDR1 is SGHDT and CDR2 YYEEEE. CDR3 nucleotides: TGTGCCAGCAGCTTGAAAGCGTTCTACTCTGGAAACACCATATATTTT. Translating it yields CASSLKAFYSGNTIYF.

The chain links TRBV5-4 to TRBJ1-1; tentative D call: TRBD1 (6 bases). Per germline, CDR1 SGHNT and CDR2 YYREEE (reference sequence). The CDR3 covers 15 residues. V was trimmed by 4 bases and J by 3 bases, leaving 16 bases between them. CDR3 nucleotide sequence: TGTGCCAGCAGCACATCGCCGGGACACCACACTGAAGCTTTCTTT. Amino acids: CASSTSPGHHTEAFF.

The chain carries TRBV19 and TRBJ1-1, with 7 bases that match TRBD1. CDR1 LNHDA and CDR2 SQIVND come from the germline V gene (reference sequence). V was clipped by 3 bases and J by 0 bases; unmatched bases: 13. The CDR3 has 18 amino acids. The CDR3 loop reads CASSMGHTGAEMNTEAFF. In DNA, the CDR3 is TGTGCCAGTAGTATGGGGCACACAGGGGCCGAAATGAACACTGAAGCTTTCTTT.

Here the CDR3 reads CASSFSPTGRSGNTIYF. DNA for the CDR3: TGCGCCAGCAGCTTCTCGCCGACAGGCCGCTCTGGAAACACCATATATTTT. This chain connects TRBV5-1 to TRBJ1-3, with a possible D match to TRBD1 (6 bases). With 2 bases removed from V and 0 bases from J, the gap between germline ends came to 15 bases. There are 17 residues in the CDR3. The germline CDR1 and CDR2 sequences are SGHRS and YFSETQ.

The chain couples TRBV30 to TRBJ1-6; unclear D gene. The ends were cut back, 4 bases at V and 5 bases at J, with 12 bases in the middle. CDR1 is GTSNPN and CDR2 is SVGIG in the germline V gene (reference sequence). The CDR3 spans 14 residues. The CDR3 sequence: CAWTPGVDNSPLHF. In nucleotides, the CDR3 is TGTGCCTGGACCCCAGGTGTCGATAATTCACCCCTCCACTTT.

This rearrangement joins TRBV5-4 to TRBJ2-3; possibly TRBD1 for D (6 bases). V lost 5 bases to trimming and J lost 1 base, with 14 bases between them. The CDR3 contains 15 residues. Per the germline V gene, CDR1 is SGHNT and CDR2 is YYREEE (reference sequence). This chain's CDR3 is CASRFRGEGTDTQYF. CDR3 DNA: TGTGCCAGCAGATTCAGGGGAGAGGGCACAGATACGCAGTATTTT. The full variable domain, with the rest looked up from reference TRBV5-4 and TRBJ2-3, is ETGVTQSPTHLIKTRGQQVTLRCSSQSGHNTVSWYQQALGQGPQFIFQYYREEENGRGNFPPRFSGLQFPNYSSELNVNALELDDSALYLCASRFRGEGTDTQYFGPGTRLTVL.

The J gene is TRBJ2-5, the V gene TRBV3-1 (or the pseudogene TRBV3-2), with D unresolved. Trimming cost V 1 base and J 4 bases, with 7 bases left between them. The CDR3 contains 13 residues. Germline V CDR1 and CDR2: LGHDT, YNNKEL (reference sequence). CDR3 sequence (DNA): TGTGCCAGCAGCCAAGCGTTTAGAGAGACCCAGTACTTC. It is translated as CASSQAFRETQYF.

This clone was observed a single time. V usage is TRBV15 and J usage is TRBJ1-2, with a possible D match to TRBD1 (6 bases). The germline V gene has CDR1 LNHNV and CDR2 YYDKDF (reference sequence). V shed 4 bases and J shed 6 bases, with 15 bases lying between them. The CDR3 has 14 amino acids. CDR3 region: CATSTDRSQNGYTF. The CDR3 DNA sequence: TGTGCCACCAGCACCGACAGGTCCCAAAATGGCTACACCTTC.

J is TRBJ1-2 and V is TRBV7-9; 9 nucleotides match TRBD1. The ends lost 7 bases at V and 6 bases at J; junction bases unmatched: 6. The CDR3 totals 13 residues. CDR1 SEHNR and CDR2 FQNEAQ come from the germline V gene (reference sequence). The CDR3 coding sequence is TGTGCCAGCAATCGACAGGGGGAACATGGCTACACCTTC. Residues: CASNRQGEHGYTF.

The chain has TRBV12-3 or TRBV12-4 and TRBJ2-7; TRBD1 might be the D (6 bases). V lost 4 bases, J lost 6 bases, and 13 bases lay in between. The CDR3 extends over 13 amino acids. CDR3 DNA: TGTGCCAGCAGTTCTTTACAGGGCGCCGAGCAGTACTTC. Translation: CASSSLQGAEQYF.

The rearrangement joins TRBV6-5 to TRBJ2-7, with D perhaps TRBD2 (5 bases). This CDR3 is built from 13 residues. Trimming removed 6 bases at V and 7 bases at J, with 16 bases between. Germline assignment: CDR1 MNHEY and CDR2 SVGAGI. CDR3 DNA: TGTGCCAGCAGCCCGCTGGTACTAGGAGAGCAGTACTTC. It translates to CASSPLVLGEQYF.

This sequence joins TRBV23-1 and TRBJ2-3; 8 nucleotides line up with TRBD1. TRBV23-1 is an open reading frame, and its role is uncertain. The CDR3 loop spans 18 amino acids. Trimming took 0 bases from V and 8 from J; bases not matched to a gene: 16. The CDR3 DNA reads as TGCGCCAGCAGTCAATCACCCCTAACAGGGGGGTGGGCCAGTACGCAGTATTTT. This encodes CASSQSPLTGGWASTQYF.

This chain uses TRBV2 with TRBJ1-2, with D perhaps matching TRBD1 (6 bases). The CDR3 extends over 13 amino acids. Germline V gene sequence: CDR1 SNHLY, CDR2 FYNNEI. With 6 bases removed from V and 2 bases from J, the gap between germline ends came to 10 bases. CDR3 in DNA: TGTGCCAGCAGCAACGGACAGAACTATGGCTACACCTTC. This gives the protein CASSNGQNYGYTF. The full variable domain, rest sourced from reference TRBV2 and TRBJ1-2, is EPEVTQTPSHQVTQMGQEVILRCVPISNHLYFYWYRQILGQKVEFLVSFYNNEISEKSEIFDDQFSVERPDGSNFTLKIRSTKLEDSAMYFCASSNGQNYGYTFGSGTRLTVV.

J is TRBJ2-5 and V is TRBV4-2; D possibly corresponds to TRBD1 (6 bases). The CDR3 contains 14 residues. Germline CDR1 is LGHNA and CDR2 is YNFKEQ. V lost 4 bases to trimming and J lost 1 base, with 10 bases between them. CDR3 in DNA: TGTGCCAGCAGCCCAGGGGCACTCCAAGAGACCCAGTACTTC. Translated: CASSPGALQETQYF.

The chain has TRBV7-2 and TRBJ2-2; D gene unclear. The V gene's germline CDR1 is SGHTA and CDR2 FQGNSA. There are 13 residues in the CDR3. The V and J ends lost 5 bases and 4 bases respectively, with 8 bases between them. In nucleotides, the CDR3 is TGTGCCAGCAGCCCTCCAGTCACCGGGGAGCTGTTTTTT. Protein product: CASSPPVTGELFF.

The genes are TRBV5-1 and TRBJ2-7; 9 bases are shared with TRBD1. This CDR3 is built from 16 residues. Per germline, CDR1 SGHRS and CDR2 YFSETQ. V lost 4 bases to trimming and J lost 6 bases; unmatched junction nucleotides: 14. CDR3 amino acids: CASSISRDRVPGEQYF. The DNA for the CDR3 is TGCGCCAGCAGCATCTCCCGGGACAGGGTCCCGGGCGAGCAGTACTTC.

This clone was counted only a few times. This chain links TRBV27 with TRBJ2-3; 9 bases fit TRBD1. The CDR3 is made up of 16 amino acids. Germline CDR1 reads MNHEY; CDR2 reads SMNVEV (reference sequence). V was clipped by 4 bases and J by 5 bases; unmatched bases: 10. Here the CDR3 DNA reads TGTGCCAGCAGTTCTGACAGACAGGGGGTGAGAGATACGCAGTATTTT. It specifies CASSSDRQGVRDTQYF.

V and J are TRBV6-5 and TRBJ2-5; D perhaps matches TRBD1 (6 bases). This CDR3 contains 14 residues. Trimming removed 0 bases at V and 4 bases at J, with 9 bases between. Germline values: CDR1 MNHEY, CDR2 SVGAGI. The DNA of the CDR3 is TGTGCCAGCAGTTACTCGTCAGGGGTAGAGACCCAGTACTTC. Protein: CASSYSSGVETQYF.

J is TRBJ1-3 and V is TRBV28, with D uncertain. Trimming stripped 11 bases from V and 4 bases from J, with 3 bases between. Germline CDR1 MDHEN, CDR2 SYDVKM. The CDR3 covers 9 residues. As DNA, the CDR3 is TGTGCCCTCGGAAACACCATATATTTT. Protein: CALGNTIYF. Full variable domain (rest looked up from reference TRBV28 and TRBJ1-3): DVKVTQSSRYLVKRTGEKVFLECVQDMDHENMFWYRQDPGLGLRLIYFSYDVKMKEKGDIPEGYSVSREKKERFSLILESASTNQTSMYLCALGNTIYFGEGSWLTVV.

The V gene is TRBV10-3, the J gene TRBJ2-5, with TRBD1 matching 11 bases. From germline, CDR1 is ENHRY and CDR2 SYGVKD. This CDR3 region has 14 residues. With V trimmed by 6 bases and J by 5 bases, 5 bases remained unmatched. The CDR3 region has the DNA TGTGCCATCAGGGACAGGGGGCGCGGGGAGACCCAGTACTTC. Translation: CAIRDRGRGETQYF.

The V gene is TRBV9, the J gene TRBJ2-1, with 8 nucleotides matching TRBD2. CDR1 is SGDLS and CDR2 is YYNGEE in the germline V gene. This CDR3 region has 16 residues. Trimming at V came to 0 bases and at J to 5 bases, leaving 7 bases not matched to a gene. The CDR3 loop reads CASSVVRGGPDNEQFF. CDR3 DNA: TGTGCCAGCAGCGTAGTGCGCGGGGGGCCCGACAATGAGCAGTTCTTC.

This chain connects TRBV9 to TRBJ1-2; D is possibly TRBD1 (6 bases). V dropped 3 bases and J dropped 4 bases, with 13 bases sitting between them. This CDR3 comprises 14 residues. Germline assignment: CDR1 SGDLS and CDR2 YYNGEE. The CDR3 sequence is CASSAGDTPYGYTF. The CDR3 bases are TGTGCCAGCAGCGCCGGGGACACTCCCTATGGCTACACCTTC.

V and J are TRBV15 and TRBJ2-6; D is possibly TRBD2 (6 bases). The CDR3 spans 16 residues. Trimming removed 1 base from V and 4 bases from J, with 11 bases in between. CDR1 is LNHNV, CDR2 YYDKDF, per germline (reference sequence). The CDR3 sequence: CATSRGLATGANVLTF. The CDR3 bases are TGTGCCACCAGCAGAGGGCTAGCGACAGGGGCCAACGTCCTGACTTTC.

V gene TRBV19 combines with J gene TRBJ1-1; TRBD1 matches at 7 bases. Germline V gives CDR1 LNHDA, CDR2 SQIVND (reference sequence). Germline trimming cut 3 bases from V and 3 bases from J; bases unmatched to any gene: 4. The CDR3 runs 14 residues. This chain's CDR3 is CASSITGADTEAFF. The DNA for the CDR3 is TGTGCCAGTAGTATCACAGGGGCGGACACTGAAGCTTTCTTT.

The chain joins TRBV9 to TRBJ2-7; D gene uncertain. Germline V gene data show CDR1 as SGDLS and CDR2 as YYNGEE. The CDR3 has 14 amino acids. V gave up 4 bases and J gave up 1 base, with 12 bases separating them. This CDR3 is CASSPRVPSYEQYF. The CDR3 coding sequence is TGTGCCAGCAGCCCCCGCGTCCCTTCCTACGAGCAGTACTTC.

This chain links TRBV6-5 with TRBJ2-1, with 8 bases fitting TRBD2. CDR3 length: 15 amino acids. From germline, CDR1 is MNHEY and CDR2 SVGAGI. V was pared by 8 bases and J by 2 bases, with 8 bases of the junction left unmatched. DNA of the CDR3: TGTGCCAGCCCAGGGGAGCGGGGGCCCTACAATGAGCAGTTCTTC. Its protein product is CASPGERGPYNEQFF.

This rearrangement joins TRBV29-1 to TRBJ1-4; a weak D match, TRBD1 (5 bases). CDR3 length equals 14 residues. V was shortened by 7 bases and J by 10 bases, with 22 bases between the two germline ends. CDR1 and CDR2 from the germline V gene are SQVTM and ANQGSEA. This chain's CDR3 is CSAQVVSMTGKLFF. CDR3 bases: TGCAGCGCACAGGTGGTATCCATGACGGGAAAACTGTTTTTT.

The rearrangement joins TRBV11-3 to TRBJ2-3; 15 nucleotides align to TRBD2. Per the germline V gene, CDR1 is SGHNT and CDR2 is YENEEA. The CDR3 is 18 amino acids. V lost 3 bases, J lost 4 bases, and 8 bases stayed unmatched. CDR3 region: CASSLDGTSGGRADTQYF. CDR3 DNA: TGTGCCAGCAGCTTGGACGGGACTAGCGGGGGGAGGGCAGATACGCAGTATTTT.

The chain recombines TRBV5-1 with TRBJ2-3; 10 positions agree with TRBD2. Per germline, CDR1 SGHRS and CDR2 YFSETQ. This CDR3 contains 15 residues. The V gene end was trimmed by 9 bases and the J gene end by 0 bases; junction bases not matched to a gene: 7. The CDR3 nucleotides read TGCGCCACCAGGACTAGCGGACATAGCACAGATACGCAGTATTTT. Residues: CATRTSGHSTDTQYF.

This clone was seen a single time. V usage is TRBV7-9 and J usage is TRBJ2-7, with D tentatively TRBD1 (5 bases). CDR1 SEHNR and CDR2 FQNEAQ come from the germline V gene (reference sequence). The CDR3 has 12 residues. Trimming pared 4 bases from V and 3 bases from J, leaving 7 bases between. Written as DNA, the CDR3 is TGTGCCAGCAGCTCAGGGAACTACGAGCAGTACTTC. It is translated as CASSSGNYEQYF.

CDR3 nucleotides: TGTGCCAGCAGCACCGGGACCCACGGGGGAAATACGCAGTATTTT. Translation gives CASSTGTHGGNTQYF. This chain uses TRBV28 with TRBJ2-3; perhaps TRBD2 as D (6 bases). Germline V gene data show CDR1 as MDHEN and CDR2 as SYDVKM. The CDR3 totals 15 residues. V was cut by 6 bases and J by 7 bases, with 20 bases left in between.

This clone was found a few times. V and J are TRBV2 and TRBJ2-1, with D maybe TRBD1 (5 bases). The CDR3 covers 14 residues. Trimming took 7 bases from V and 0 from J, leaving 10 bases between them. Germline CDR1 is SNHLY and CDR2 is FYNNEI. CDR3 residues: CASNEDTSYNEQFF. The DNA for the CDR3 is TGTGCCAGCAATGAGGACACCTCCTACAATGAGCAGTTCTTC. Based on the CDR3 plus reference TRBV2 and TRBJ2-1, the full variable domain is EPEVTQTPSHQVTQMGQEVILRCVPISNHLYFYWYRQILGQKVEFLVSFYNNEISEKSEIFDDQFSVERPDGSNFTLKIRSTKLEDSAMYFCASNEDTSYNEQFFGPGTRLTVL.